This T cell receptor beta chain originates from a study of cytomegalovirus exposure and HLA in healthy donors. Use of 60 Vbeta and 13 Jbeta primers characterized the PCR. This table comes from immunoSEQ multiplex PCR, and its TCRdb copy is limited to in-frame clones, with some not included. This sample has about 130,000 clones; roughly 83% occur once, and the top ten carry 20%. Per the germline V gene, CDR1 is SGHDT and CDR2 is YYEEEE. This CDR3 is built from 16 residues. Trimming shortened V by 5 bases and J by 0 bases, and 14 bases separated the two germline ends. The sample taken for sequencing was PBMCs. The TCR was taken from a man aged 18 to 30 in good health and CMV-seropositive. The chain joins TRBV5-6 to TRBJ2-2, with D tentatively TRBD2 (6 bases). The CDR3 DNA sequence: TGTGCCAGCAGACTTGGGGGGACGGCGAACACCGGGGAGCTGTTTTTT. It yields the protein CASRLGGTANTGELFF. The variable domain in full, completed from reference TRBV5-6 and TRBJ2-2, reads DAGVTQSPTHLIKTRGQQVTLRCSPKSGHDTVSWYQQALGQGPQFIFQYYEEEERQRGNFPDRFSGHQFPNYSSELNVNALLLGDSALYLCASRLGGTANTGELFFGEGSRLTVL.